This T cell receptor (beta chain) was identified during a study of cytomegalovirus exposure and HLA in healthy donors. V was pared by 1 base and J by 4 bases, with 16 bases between. This CDR3 has 16 amino acids. From germline, CDR1 is SEHNR and CDR2 FQNEAQ (reference sequence). TCRdb keeps only in-frame clones here, not all; method: immunoSEQ multiplex PCR. Of some 260,000 clones listed, roughly 84% are singletons. Sequencing used PBMCs. The receptor was derived from a man younger than 35 in good health and CMV-seropositive. V usage is TRBV7-9 and J usage is TRBJ1-2, with TRBD1 as a possible D gene (6 bases). The chain's CDR3 is CASSLGTTGGTYGYTF. DNA of the CDR3: TGTGCCAGCAGCTTAGGTACGACAGGAGGGACCTATGGCTACACCTTC.